This T cell receptor (beta chain) came from a study of early T cells in non-severe SARS-CoV-2 infection. Study summary: Bulk RNA isolated from unsorted whole blood underwent sequencing; chains were not paired. Overall study results and limits: VDJdb matching skewed toward anti-spike CD8 responses, missing private and CD4 specificities.

Germline V gene lookup returns CDR1 DFQATT and CDR2 SNEGSKA (reference sequence). CDR3 length: 15 amino acids. Germline trimming cut 0 bases from V and 3 bases from J; bases unmatched to any gene: 3. This clonotype was counted many times. Its antigen remains unknown. Individual cDNA molecules were tagged with unique molecular identifiers. MiXCR, applied by TCRdb to the 5' RACE reads, yields one record per CDR3 protein. The sample lists tens of thousands of distinct CDR3 sequences, approximately 5% occurring once. This sample comprised whole blood, obtained at baseline. The source is an adult who was a healthcare worker with PCR-confirmed SARS-CoV-2 infection or an uninfected control (not recorded which). The chain employs TRBV20-1 and TRBJ2-7, with 12 bases that match TRBD2. Written as DNA, the CDR3 is TGCAGTGCTAGAGAGGGACTAGCGGGCCTCTACGAGCAGTACTTC. Translated: CSAREGLAGLYEQYF.